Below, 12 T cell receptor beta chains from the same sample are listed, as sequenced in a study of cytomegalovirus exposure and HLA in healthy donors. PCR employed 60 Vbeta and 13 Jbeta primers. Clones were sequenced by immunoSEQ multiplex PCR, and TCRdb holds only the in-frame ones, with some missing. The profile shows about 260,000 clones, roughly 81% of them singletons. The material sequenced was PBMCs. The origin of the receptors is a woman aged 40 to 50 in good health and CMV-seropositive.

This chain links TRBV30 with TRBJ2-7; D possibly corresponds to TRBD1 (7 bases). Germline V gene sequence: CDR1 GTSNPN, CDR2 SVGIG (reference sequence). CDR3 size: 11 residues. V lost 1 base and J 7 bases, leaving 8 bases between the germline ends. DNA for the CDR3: TGTGCCTGGAGTGCAGGGGGGGAGCAGTACTTC. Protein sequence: CAWSAGGEQYF.

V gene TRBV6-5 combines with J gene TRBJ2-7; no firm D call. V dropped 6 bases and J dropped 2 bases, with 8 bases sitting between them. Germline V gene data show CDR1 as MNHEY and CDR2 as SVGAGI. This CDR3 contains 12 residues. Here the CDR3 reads CASSSNTYEQYF. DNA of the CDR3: TGTGCCAGCAGCTCCAACACCTACGAGCAGTACTTC.

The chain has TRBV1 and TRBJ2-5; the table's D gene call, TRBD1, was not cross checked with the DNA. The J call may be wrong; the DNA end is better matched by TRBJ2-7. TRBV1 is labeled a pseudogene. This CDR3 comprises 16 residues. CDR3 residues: CTSSQDRTGCFYEQYF. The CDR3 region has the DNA TGCACCAGCAGCCAAGATCGTACAGGGTGCTTCTACGAGCAGTACTTC.

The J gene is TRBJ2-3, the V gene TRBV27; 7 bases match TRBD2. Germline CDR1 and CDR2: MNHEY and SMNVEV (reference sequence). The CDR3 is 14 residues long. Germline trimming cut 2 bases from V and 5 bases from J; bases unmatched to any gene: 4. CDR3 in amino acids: CASSLAGVGDTQYF. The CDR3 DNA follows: TGTGCCAGCAGTTTAGCGGGAGTAGGAGATACGCAGTATTTT.

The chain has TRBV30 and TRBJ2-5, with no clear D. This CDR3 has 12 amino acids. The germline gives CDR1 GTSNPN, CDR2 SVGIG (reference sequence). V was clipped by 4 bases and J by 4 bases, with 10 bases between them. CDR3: CAWKALGETQYF. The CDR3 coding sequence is TGTGCCTGGAAAGCGCTTGGAGAGACCCAGTACTTC.

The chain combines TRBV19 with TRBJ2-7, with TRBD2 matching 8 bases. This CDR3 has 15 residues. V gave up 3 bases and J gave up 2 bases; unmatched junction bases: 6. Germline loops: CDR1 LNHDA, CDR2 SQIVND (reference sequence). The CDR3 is CASSIQAGDPYEQYF. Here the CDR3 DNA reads TGTGCCAGTAGTATTCAAGCGGGAGACCCCTACGAGCAGTACTTC. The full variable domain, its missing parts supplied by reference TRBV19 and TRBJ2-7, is DGGITQSPKYLFRKEGQNVTLSCEQNLNHDAMYWYRQDPGQGLRLIYYSQIVNDFQKGDIAEGYSVSREKKESFPLTVTSAQKNPTAFYLCASSIQAGDPYEQYFGPGTRLTVT.

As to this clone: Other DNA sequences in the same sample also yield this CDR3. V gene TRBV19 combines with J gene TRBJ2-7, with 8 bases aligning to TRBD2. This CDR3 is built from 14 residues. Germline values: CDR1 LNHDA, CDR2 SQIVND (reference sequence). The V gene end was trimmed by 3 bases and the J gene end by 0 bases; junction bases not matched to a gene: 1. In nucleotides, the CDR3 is TGTGCCAGTAGTATCGGGACTAGCTCCTACGAGCAGTACTTC. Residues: CASSIGTSSYEQYF.

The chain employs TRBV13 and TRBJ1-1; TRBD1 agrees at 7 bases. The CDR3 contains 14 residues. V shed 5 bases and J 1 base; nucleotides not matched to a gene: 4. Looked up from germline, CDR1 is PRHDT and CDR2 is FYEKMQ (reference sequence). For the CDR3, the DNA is TGTGCCAGCAGCACCAGGGACAGGAACACTGAAGCTTTCTTT. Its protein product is CASSTRDRNTEAFF.

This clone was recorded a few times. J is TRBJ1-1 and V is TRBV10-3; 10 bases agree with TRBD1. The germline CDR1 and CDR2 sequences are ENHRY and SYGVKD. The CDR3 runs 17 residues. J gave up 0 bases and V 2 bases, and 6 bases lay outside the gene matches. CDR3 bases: TGTGCCATCAGTGAGGGGACAGGGGTATCAGTGAACACTGAAGCTTTCTTT. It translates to CAISEGTGVSVNTEAFF.

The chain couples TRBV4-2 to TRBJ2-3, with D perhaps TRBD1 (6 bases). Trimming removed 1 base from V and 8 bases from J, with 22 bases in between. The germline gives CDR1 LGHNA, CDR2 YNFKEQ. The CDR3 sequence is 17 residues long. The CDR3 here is CASSQVGQGQLTSTQYF. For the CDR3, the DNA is TGTGCCAGCAGCCAAGTGGGTCAGGGGCAGTTGACAAGTACGCAGTATTTT.

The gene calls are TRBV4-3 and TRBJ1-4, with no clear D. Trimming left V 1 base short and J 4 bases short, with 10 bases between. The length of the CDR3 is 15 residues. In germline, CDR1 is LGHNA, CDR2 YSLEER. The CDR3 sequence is CASSQGLAHNEKLFF. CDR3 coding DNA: TGCGCCAGCAGCCAAGGTCTAGCGCATAATGAAAAACTGTTTTTT.

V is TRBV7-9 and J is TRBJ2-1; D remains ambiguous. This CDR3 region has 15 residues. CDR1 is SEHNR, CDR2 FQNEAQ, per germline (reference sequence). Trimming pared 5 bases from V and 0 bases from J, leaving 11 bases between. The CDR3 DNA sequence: TGTGCCAGCAGCCCCGCGGCTAGCTCCTACAATGAGCAGTTCTTC. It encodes CASSPAASSYNEQFF.